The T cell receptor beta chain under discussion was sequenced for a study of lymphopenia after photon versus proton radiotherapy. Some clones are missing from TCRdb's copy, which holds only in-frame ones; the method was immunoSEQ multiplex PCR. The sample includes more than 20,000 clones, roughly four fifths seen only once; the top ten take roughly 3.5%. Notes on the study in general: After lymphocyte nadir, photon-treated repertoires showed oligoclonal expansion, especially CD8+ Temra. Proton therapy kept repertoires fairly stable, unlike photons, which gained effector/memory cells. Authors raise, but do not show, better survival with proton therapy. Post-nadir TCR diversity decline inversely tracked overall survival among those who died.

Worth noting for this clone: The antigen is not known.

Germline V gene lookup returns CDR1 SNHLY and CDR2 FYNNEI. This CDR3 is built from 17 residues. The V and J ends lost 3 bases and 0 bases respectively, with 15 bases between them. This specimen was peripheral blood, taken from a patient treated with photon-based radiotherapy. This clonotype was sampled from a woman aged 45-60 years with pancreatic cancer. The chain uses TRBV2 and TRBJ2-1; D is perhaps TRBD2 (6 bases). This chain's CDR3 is CASSEWDSPSSYNEQFF. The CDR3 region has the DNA TGTGCCAGCAGTGAGTGGGACTCCCCAAGCTCCTACAATGAGCAGTTCTTC.